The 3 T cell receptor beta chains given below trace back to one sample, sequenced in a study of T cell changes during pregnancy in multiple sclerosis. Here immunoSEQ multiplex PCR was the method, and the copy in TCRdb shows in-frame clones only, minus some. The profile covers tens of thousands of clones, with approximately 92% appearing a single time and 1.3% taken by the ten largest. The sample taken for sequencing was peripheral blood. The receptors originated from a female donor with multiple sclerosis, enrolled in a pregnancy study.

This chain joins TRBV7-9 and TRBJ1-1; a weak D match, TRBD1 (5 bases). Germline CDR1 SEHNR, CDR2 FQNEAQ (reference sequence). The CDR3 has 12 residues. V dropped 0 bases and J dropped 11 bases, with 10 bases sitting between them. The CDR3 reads CASSLAAGVAFF. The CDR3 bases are TGTGCCAGCAGCTTAGCGGCGGGGGTGGCTTTCTTT.

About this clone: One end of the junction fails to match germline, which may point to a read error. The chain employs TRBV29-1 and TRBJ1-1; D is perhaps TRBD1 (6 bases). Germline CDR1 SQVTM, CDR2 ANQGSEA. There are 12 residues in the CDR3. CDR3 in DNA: TGCAGCGTTGAACAGGGGAGTTCTGAGGCTTTCTTT. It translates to CSVEQGSSEAFF.

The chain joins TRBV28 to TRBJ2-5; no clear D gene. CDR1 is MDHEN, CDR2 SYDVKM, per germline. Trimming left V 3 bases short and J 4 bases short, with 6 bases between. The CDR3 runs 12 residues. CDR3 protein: CASSFLGETQYF. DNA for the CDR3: TGTGCCAGCAGTTTTCTGGGAGAGACCCAGTACTTC.